This T cell receptor (beta chain) was observed in a study of blood T cell repertoires in COVID-19. Background on the study: The samples span acute and convalescent COVID-19 from the United States, Italy and Spain. T cells, B-cell-depleted T cells, or PBMCs provided the cDNA or gDNA that served as material.

The CDR3 loop spans 15 amino acids. With V trimmed by 5 bases and J by 1 base, 2 bases remained unmatched. CDR1 and CDR2 from the germline V gene are MNHEY and SVGEGT. Original handling: How many nucleated cells were present was estimated from reference gene primer amplification. Clones were read by immunoSEQ multiplex PCR, and TCRdb kept only the in-frame ones, dropping some. V, J and clone size were drawn from that table, and D and trimming were deduced from the DNA. The top ten clones hold 4.5% to 5% of a sample with just over 45,000 clones, around 86% of them seen once. This chain links TRBV6-2 or TRBV6-3 with TRBJ2-3; 11 bases line up with TRBD1. The source is a human donor in a cohort sampled during active COVID-19. The source material was peripheral blood. CDR3 nucleotides: TGTGCCAGCAGTACGGGACAGGGGGGCACAGATACGCAGTATTTT. The encoded protein is CASSTGQGGTDTQYF.